This TCR beta chain was identified in a study of T cells after yellow fever vaccination. This clonotype occurred a few times. Template-switching 5'RACE yielded the TCR cDNA; a universal primer site and UMIs were added in the process. A single record per CDR3 protein comes from TCRdb applying MiXCR to the 5' RACE reads. Among some 320,000 distinct CDR3 sequences listed, around 4.5% were seen once. CDR3 size: 15 residues. Germline V gene sequence: CDR1 DFQATT, CDR2 SNEGSKA (reference sequence). V was pared by 1 base and J by 10 bases, with 17 bases between. The sequenced sample was PBMCs, obtained 15 days after the yellow fever booster vaccination. This TCR was recovered from a young man who received the YFV17D yellow fever vaccine. The rearrangement links TRBV20-1 to TRBJ1-6; D call uncertain. This chain's CDR3 is CSARGQEGIRSPLHF. DNA for the CDR3: TGCAGTGCTAGAGGTCAGGAGGGAATAAGGTCACCCCTCCACTTT.